This T cell receptor (beta chain) was sequenced during a study of post-analysis software for immune sequencing data. Study information: The cohort encompassed relapsing-remitting, secondary progressive and progressive-relapsing multiple sclerosis disease courses.

CDR1 and CDR2 (germline): LGHNA, YSLEER. This CDR3 comprises 17 residues. After removal of 0 bases from V and 3 bases from J, the junction contained 5 bases not matched to a gene. Comment on this clonotype: Its target is unknown.

Presence of unique molecular identifiers characterized the TCR beta cDNA libraries. It was from approximately 0.91 to 9.4 million T cells that about 500,000 cDNA molecules came. MiXCR, applied by TCRdb to the PCR reads, yields one record per CDR3 protein. The table lists about 680,000 distinct CDR3 sequences, 59% of them singletons. Regarding the study as a whole: Controls had significantly higher normalized Chao1 diversity than multiple sclerosis patients. Co-batched samples clustered tightly together by F measure. Four to six TRBV segments were more frequent in patients than controls; TRBV5-6, TRBV5-1 and TRBV20-1 belonged to this group.

The receptor was isolated from a girl aged 2-15 years with multiple sclerosis. The V gene is TRBV4-3, the J gene TRBJ2-1; 10 nucleotides line up with TRBD2. The source material was blood. CDR3 sequence reads: CASSQDVTSGVYNEQFF. The CDR3 DNA reads as TGCGCCAGCAGCCAAGATGTTACTAGCGGGGTCTACAATGAGCAGTTCTTC.